The rows below give T cell receptor beta chains drawn from one sample of a study of shared clonotypes between healthy human individuals. Profiling relied on immunoSEQ multiplex PCR, and the TCRdb table lists in-frame clones only, not all of them. The table records a few million clones, 80% to 95% of them present only once. The sequenced sample was naive CD8+ T cells from PBMCs. The source of these receptors is a man between 18 and 35 years old in good health. Some clones in this sample may be carry-over from other donors' samples. Each CDR3 is given with its conserved first and last residue. Fields, in order: V gene, D gene, J gene, CDR3 protein, CDR3 DNA. The D gene is left open where the match is weak.

v_gene: TRBV27
d_gene: -
j_gene: TRBJ2-2
CDR3aa: CASSLGGAPGELFF
CDR3nt: TGTGCCAGCAGTTTAGGTGGAGCCCCCGGGGAGCTGTTTTTT

v_gene: TRBV27
d_gene: TRBD2
j_gene: TRBJ2-4
CDR3aa: CASSSVAGRTHIQYF
CDR3nt: TGTGCCAGCAGTTCCGTAGCGGGAAGGACACACATTCAGTACTTC

v_gene: TRBV28
d_gene: -
j_gene: TRBJ2-7
CDR3aa: CASSSTLMGSYEQYF
CDR3nt: TGTGCCAGCAGTTCAACACTTATGGGGAGTTACGAGCAGTACTTC

v_gene: TRBV5-1
d_gene: TRBD1
j_gene: TRBJ1-1
CDR3aa: CASSLRDGTAEAFF
CDR3nt: TGCGCCAGCAGCTTGAGGGATGGGACAGCAGAAGCTTTCTTT

v_gene: TRBV13
d_gene: TRBD2
j_gene: TRBJ2-1
CDR3aa: CASSLGRGLAGNEQFF
CDR3nt: TGTGCCAGCAGCTTAGGAAGAGGACTAGCGGGGAATGAGCAGTTCTTC

v_gene: TRBV27
d_gene: TRBD2
j_gene: TRBJ2-7
CDR3aa: CASSLAGGLSYEQYF
CDR3nt: TGTGCCAGCAGTCTAGCGGGAGGGTTAAGCTACGAGCAGTACTTC

v_gene: TRBV6-1
d_gene: TRBD1
j_gene: TRBJ2-2
CDR3aa: CASSYDRGQAGELFF
CDR3nt: TGTGCCAGCAGCTATGACAGGGGGCAGGCCGGGGAGCTGTTTTTT

v_gene: TRBV10-3
d_gene: -
j_gene: TRBJ1-1
CDR3aa: CAIKPQGPGNTEAFF
CDR3nt: TGTGCCATCAAACCCCAGGGTCCAGGGAACACTGAAGCTTTCTTT

v_gene: TRBV9
d_gene: TRBD2
j_gene: TRBJ2-5
CDR3aa: CASSGPGLAGLGETQYF
CDR3nt: TGTGCCAGCAGCGGTCCGGGACTAGCGGGATTGGGAGAGACCCAGTACTTC

v_gene: TRBV5-4
d_gene: TRBD2
j_gene: TRBJ2-1
CDR3aa: CASTLAGYNEQFF
CDR3nt: TGTGCCAGCACACTAGCGGGCTACAATGAGCAGTTCTTC

v_gene: TRBV19
d_gene: -
j_gene: TRBJ2-7
CDR3aa: CATSQGLVYEQYF
CDR3nt: TGTGCCACTTCACAGGGCCTCGTCTACGAGCAGTACTTC

v_gene: TRBV18
d_gene: -
j_gene: TRBJ1-1
CDR3aa: CASSPNLPGGIHRNTEAFF
CDR3nt: TGTGCCAGCTCACCAAATTTACCCGGAGGAATCCACCGGAACACTGAAGCTTTCTTT

v_gene: TRBV7-9
d_gene: -
j_gene: TRBJ2-7
CDR3aa: CASSTRTFYEQYF
CDR3nt: TGTGCCAGCAGTACAAGAACATTTTACGAGCAGTACTTC

v_gene: TRBV30
d_gene: TRBD1
j_gene: TRBJ2-7
CDR3aa: CAWRDRVDYEQYF
CDR3nt: TGTGCCTGGAGGGACAGGGTGGACTACGAGCAGTACTTC

v_gene: TRBV9
d_gene: -
j_gene: TRBJ1-1
CDR3aa: CASSVGSRQGEAFF
CDR3nt: TGTGCCAGCAGCGTAGGTTCAAGGCAGGGGGAAGCTTTCTTT

v_gene: TRBV4-3
d_gene: TRBD1
j_gene: TRBJ1-1
CDR3aa: CASSQRQGGGTEAFF
CDR3nt: TGCGCCAGCAGCCAAAGACAGGGAGGGGGTACTGAAGCTTTCTTT

v_gene: TRBV28
d_gene: -
j_gene: TRBJ1-5
CDR3aa: CASSPYMIREGQPQHF
CDR3nt: TGTGCCAGCAGTCCGTATATGATCAGGGAGGGTCAGCCCCAGCATTTT

v_gene: TRBV4-3
d_gene: TRBD2
j_gene: TRBJ2-5
CDR3aa: CASSQETSAIETQYF
CDR3nt: TGCGCCAGCAGCCAAGAGACTAGCGCTATAGAGACCCAGTACTTC

v_gene: TRBV27
d_gene: TRBD1
j_gene: TRBJ2-7
CDR3aa: CASSVPPGQIPYEQYF
CDR3nt: TGTGCCAGCAGTGTGCCTCCGGGACAGATACCCTACGAGCAGTACTTC

v_gene: TRBV7-9
d_gene: -
j_gene: TRBJ1-4
CDR3aa: CASSSRGDVWSEKLFF
CDR3nt: TGTGCCAGCAGCTCGAGAGGGGACGTCTGGTCTGAAAAACTGTTTTTT

v_gene: TRBV19
d_gene: TRBD1
j_gene: TRBJ1-1
CDR3aa: CASRSGQGRNTEAFF
CDR3nt: TGTGCCAGTAGATCGGGACAGGGAAGGAACACTGAAGCTTTCTTT

v_gene: TRBV28
d_gene: -
j_gene: TRBJ2-2
CDR3aa: CASTLRAGGRTGELFF
CDR3nt: TGTGCCAGCACTCTAAGGGCCGGGGGTCGCACCGGGGAGCTGTTTTTT